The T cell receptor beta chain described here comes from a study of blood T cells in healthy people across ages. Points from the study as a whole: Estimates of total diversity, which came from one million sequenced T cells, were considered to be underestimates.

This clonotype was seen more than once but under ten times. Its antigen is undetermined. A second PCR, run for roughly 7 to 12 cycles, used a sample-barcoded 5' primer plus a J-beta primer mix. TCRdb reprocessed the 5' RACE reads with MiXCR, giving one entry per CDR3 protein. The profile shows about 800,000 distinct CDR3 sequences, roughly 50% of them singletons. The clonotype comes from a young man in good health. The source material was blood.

Here the CDR3 reads CASNQGGPGANVLTF. CDR3 sequence (DNA): TGTGCCAGCAACCAAGGGGGGCCGGGGGCCAACGTCCTGACTTTC. V usage is TRBV27 and J usage is TRBJ2-6; D tentatively reads TRBD1 or TRBD2 (6 bases each). Germline-derived CDR1 and CDR2 are MNHEY and SMNVEV (reference sequence). CDR3 length equals 15 residues. Trimming removed 7 bases at V and 4 bases at J, with 14 bases between.